This T cell receptor beta chain was observed in a study of T cells in Graves' hyperthyroidism and ophthalmopathy. Amplified regions were TCR beta CDR3 sequences from RNA transcripts. The TCR CDR3 first-round RT-PCR relied on the HTBI primer set. MiXCR was run by TCRdb on the multiplex PCR reads, yielding one entry per CDR3 protein. The data show fewer than 450,000 distinct CDR3 sequences, with about a sixth seen just once and 30% to 35% held by the top ten. The CDR3 runs to 15 residues. CDR1 and CDR2 (germline): SGHRS, YFSETQ. A note on this clonotype: A much larger clone lies one base from this, so it may be a read error.

The V call is TRBV5-1, the J call TRBJ2-1; TRBD2 aligns across 7 bases. Matching the DNA end better, TRBJ2-7 makes the J call doubtful. The receptor comes from a woman aged 25 to 45 with Graves' hyperthyroidism that later progressed to Graves' ophthalmopathy. Sequenced material: blood. The CDR3 bases are TGCGCCAGCAGCGCGAGCGGGAACTCCTACAATGAGCAGTACTTC. Amino acids: CASSASGNSYNEQYF.